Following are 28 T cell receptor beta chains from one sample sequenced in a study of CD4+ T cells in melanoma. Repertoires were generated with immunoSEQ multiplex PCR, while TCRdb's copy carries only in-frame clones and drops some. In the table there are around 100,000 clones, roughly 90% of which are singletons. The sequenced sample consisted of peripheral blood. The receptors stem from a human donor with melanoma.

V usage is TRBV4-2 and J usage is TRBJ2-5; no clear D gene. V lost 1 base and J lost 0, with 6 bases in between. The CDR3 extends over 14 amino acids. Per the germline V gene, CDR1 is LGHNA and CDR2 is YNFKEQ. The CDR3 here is CASSQVTNQETQYF. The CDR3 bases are TGTGCCAGCAGCCAAGTGACAAACCAAGAGACCCAGTACTTC.

CDR3 DNA: TGTGCCAGTAAGTTGGACCGGTCCTACAATGAGCAGTTCTTC. This sequence encodes CASKLDRSYNEQFF. This chain links TRBV19 with TRBJ2-1; D uncertain. The V gene's germline CDR1 is LNHDA and CDR2 SQIVND (reference sequence). This CDR3 contains 14 residues. V was cut by 7 bases and J by 1 base, with 11 bases left in between.

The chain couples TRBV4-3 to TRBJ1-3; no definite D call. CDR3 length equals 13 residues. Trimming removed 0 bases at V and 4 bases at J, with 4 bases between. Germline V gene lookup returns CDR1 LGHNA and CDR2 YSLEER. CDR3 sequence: CASSQDEGNTIYF. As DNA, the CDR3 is TGCGCCAGCAGCCAAGATGAGGGAAACACCATATATTTT.

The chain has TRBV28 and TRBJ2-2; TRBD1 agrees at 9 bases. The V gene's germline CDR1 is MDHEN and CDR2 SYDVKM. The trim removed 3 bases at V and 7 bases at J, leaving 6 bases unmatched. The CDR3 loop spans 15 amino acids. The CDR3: CASSFGDRVNGELFF. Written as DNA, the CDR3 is TGTGCCAGCAGTTTTGGGGACAGGGTGAACGGGGAGCTGTTTTTT.

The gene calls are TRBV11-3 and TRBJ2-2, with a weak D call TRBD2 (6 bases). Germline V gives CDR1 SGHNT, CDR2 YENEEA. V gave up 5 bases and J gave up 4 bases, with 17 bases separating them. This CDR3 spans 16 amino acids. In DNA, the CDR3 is TGTGCCAGCAGCCCCTCCTGGGGAGCGGGCACCGGGGAGCTGTTTTTT. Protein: CASSPSWGAGTGELFF. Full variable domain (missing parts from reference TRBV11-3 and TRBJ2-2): EAGVVQSPRYKIIEKKQPVAFWCNPISGHNTLYWYLQNLGQGPELLIRYENEEAVDDSQLPKDRFSAERLKGVDSTLKIQPAELGDSAVYLCASSPSWGAGTGELFFGEGSRLTVL.

CDR3 sequence: CASRPRWGLLETQYF. The CDR3 DNA reads as TGTGCCAGCAGACCAAGGTGGGGACTTCTTGAGACCCAGTACTTC. The chain combines TRBV27 with TRBJ2-5; D possibly corresponds to TRBD2 (6 bases). Deletions cut 6 bases from V and 5 bases from J, with 19 bases between. This CDR3 has 15 residues. Germline CDR1 and CDR2: MNHEY and SMNVEV (reference sequence).

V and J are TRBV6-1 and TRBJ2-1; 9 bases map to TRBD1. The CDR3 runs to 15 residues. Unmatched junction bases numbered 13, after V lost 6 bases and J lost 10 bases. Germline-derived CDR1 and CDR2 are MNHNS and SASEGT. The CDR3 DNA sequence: TGTGCCAGCAGGCCTCCGGGACAGGGCCGTGAAGAGCAGTTCTTC. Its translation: CASRPPGQGREEQFF.

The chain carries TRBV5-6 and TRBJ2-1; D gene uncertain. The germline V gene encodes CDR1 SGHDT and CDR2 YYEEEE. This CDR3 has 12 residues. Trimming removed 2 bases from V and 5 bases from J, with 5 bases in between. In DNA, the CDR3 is TGTGCCAGCAGCTTTCTAAACAATGAGCAGTTCTTC. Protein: CASSFLNNEQFF.

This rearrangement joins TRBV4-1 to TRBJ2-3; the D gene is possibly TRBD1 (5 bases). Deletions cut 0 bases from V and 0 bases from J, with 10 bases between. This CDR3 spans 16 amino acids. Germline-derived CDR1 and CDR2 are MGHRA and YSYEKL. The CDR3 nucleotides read TGCGCCAGCAGCCAAGAGTTCAGGGTTAGCACAGATACGCAGTATTTT. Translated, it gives CASSQEFRVSTDTQYF.

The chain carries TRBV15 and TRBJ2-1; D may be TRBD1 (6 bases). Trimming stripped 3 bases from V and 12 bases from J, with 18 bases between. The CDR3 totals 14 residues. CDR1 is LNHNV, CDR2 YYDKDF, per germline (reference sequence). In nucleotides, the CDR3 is TGTGCCACCAGCAGGAGGGGGACGACCTTTGGGCAGTTCTTC. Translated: CATSRRGTTFGQFF.

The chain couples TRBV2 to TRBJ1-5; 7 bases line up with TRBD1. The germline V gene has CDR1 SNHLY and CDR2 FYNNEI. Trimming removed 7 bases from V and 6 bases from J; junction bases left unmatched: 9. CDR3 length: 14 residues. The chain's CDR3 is CASTRGGGLQPQHF. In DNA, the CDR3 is TGTGCCAGCACCCGCGGAGGGGGCCTTCAGCCCCAGCATTTT.

CDR3 amino acids: CASTKGIGHTF. As DNA, the CDR3 is TGTGCCAGCACCAAAGGGATCGGCCACACCTTC. This rearrangement joins TRBV6-6 to TRBJ1-2; D remains ambiguous. Germline V gene data show CDR1 as MNHNY and CDR2 as SVGAGI (reference sequence). Trimming removed 7 bases at V and 12 bases at J, with 15 bases between. CDR3 length: 11 residues.

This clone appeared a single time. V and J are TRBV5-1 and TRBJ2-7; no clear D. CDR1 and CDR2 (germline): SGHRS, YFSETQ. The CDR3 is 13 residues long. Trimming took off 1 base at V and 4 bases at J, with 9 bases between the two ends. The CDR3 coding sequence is TGCGCCAGCAGCTTGATGGCGAAGTACGAGCAGTACTTC. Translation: CASSLMAKYEQYF.

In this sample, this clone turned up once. Here the CDR3 DNA reads TGCGCCAGCAGCCTGAGTCAGGGTCAAGAGACCCAGTACTTC. This codes for CASSLSQGQETQYF. V usage is TRBV4-1 and J usage is TRBJ2-5, with TRBD1 as a possible D gene (5 bases). The CDR3 extends over 14 amino acids. The V and J ends lost 4 bases and 2 bases respectively, with 11 bases between them. Germline V gives CDR1 MGHRA, CDR2 YSYEKL.

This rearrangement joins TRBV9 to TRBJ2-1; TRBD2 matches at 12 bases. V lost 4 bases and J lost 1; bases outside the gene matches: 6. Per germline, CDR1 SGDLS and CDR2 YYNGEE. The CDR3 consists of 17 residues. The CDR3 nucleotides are TGTGCCAGCAGCCCCCGACTAGCGGGAGAGTCCTACAATGAGCAGTTCTTC. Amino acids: CASSPRLAGESYNEQFF.

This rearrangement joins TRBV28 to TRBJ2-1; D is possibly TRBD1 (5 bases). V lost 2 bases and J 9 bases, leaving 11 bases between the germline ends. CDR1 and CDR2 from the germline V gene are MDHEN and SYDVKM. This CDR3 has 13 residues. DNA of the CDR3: TGTGCCAGCAGTTTACTCAAAGGGGTTGAGCAGTTCTTC. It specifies CASSLLKGVEQFF.

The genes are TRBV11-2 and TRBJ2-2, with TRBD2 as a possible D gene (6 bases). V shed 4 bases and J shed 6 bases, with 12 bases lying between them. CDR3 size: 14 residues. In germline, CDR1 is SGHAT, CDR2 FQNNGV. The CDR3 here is CASSSGWGAGELFF. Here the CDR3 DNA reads TGTGCCAGCAGCTCAGGGTGGGGGGCCGGGGAGCTGTTTTTT.

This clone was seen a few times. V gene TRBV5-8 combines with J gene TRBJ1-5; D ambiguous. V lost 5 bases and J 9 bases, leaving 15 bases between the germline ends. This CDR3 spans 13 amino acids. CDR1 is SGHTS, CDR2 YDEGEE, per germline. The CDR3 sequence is CASSSVLLGPQHF. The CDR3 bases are TGTGCCAGCAGTTCCGTCCTGCTTGGGCCCCAGCATTTT.

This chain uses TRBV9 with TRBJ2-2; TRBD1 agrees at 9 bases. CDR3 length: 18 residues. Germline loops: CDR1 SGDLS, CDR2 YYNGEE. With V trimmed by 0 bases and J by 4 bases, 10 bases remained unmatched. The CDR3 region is CASSVVSPGQGFTGELFF. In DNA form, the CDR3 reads TGTGCCAGCAGCGTAGTTTCCCCAGGACAGGGGTTCACCGGGGAGCTGTTTTTT.

The CDR3 here is CASSPPTSAMYNEQFF. As DNA, the CDR3 is TGCGCCAGCAGCCCCCCTACTAGCGCGATGTACAATGAGCAGTTCTTC. V usage is TRBV4-1 and J usage is TRBJ2-1, with 7 nucleotides matching TRBD2. V was clipped by 4 bases and J by 4 bases; unmatched bases: 10. The germline CDR1 and CDR2 sequences are MGHRA and YSYEKL. This CDR3 is built from 16 residues.

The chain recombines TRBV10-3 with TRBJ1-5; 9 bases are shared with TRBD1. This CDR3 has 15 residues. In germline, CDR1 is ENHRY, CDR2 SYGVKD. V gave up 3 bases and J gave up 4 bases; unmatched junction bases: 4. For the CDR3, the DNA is TGTGCCATCAGTGACAGGACAGGGGTAAATCAGCCCCAGCATTTT. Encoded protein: CAISDRTGVNQPQHF.

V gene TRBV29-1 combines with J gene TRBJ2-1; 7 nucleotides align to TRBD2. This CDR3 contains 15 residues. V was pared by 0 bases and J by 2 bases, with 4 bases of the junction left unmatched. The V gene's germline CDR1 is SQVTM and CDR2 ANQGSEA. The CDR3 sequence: CSVEDPSGTYNEQFF. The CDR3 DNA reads TGCAGCGTTGAAGACCCGAGCGGGACCTACAATGAGCAGTTCTTC.

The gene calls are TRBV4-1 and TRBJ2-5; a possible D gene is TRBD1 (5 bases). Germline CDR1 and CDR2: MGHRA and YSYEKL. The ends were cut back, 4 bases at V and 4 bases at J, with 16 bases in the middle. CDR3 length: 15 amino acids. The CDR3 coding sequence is TGCGCCAGCAGCCGAACGGCGACAGTAGGAGAGACCCAGTACTTC. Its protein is CASSRTATVGETQYF.

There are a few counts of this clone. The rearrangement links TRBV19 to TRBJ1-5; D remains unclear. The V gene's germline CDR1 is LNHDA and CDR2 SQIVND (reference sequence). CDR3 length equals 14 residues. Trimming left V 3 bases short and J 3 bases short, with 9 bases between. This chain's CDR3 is CASSMVRINQPQHF. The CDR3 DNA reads TGTGCCAGTAGTATGGTACGGATCAATCAGCCCCAGCATTTT.

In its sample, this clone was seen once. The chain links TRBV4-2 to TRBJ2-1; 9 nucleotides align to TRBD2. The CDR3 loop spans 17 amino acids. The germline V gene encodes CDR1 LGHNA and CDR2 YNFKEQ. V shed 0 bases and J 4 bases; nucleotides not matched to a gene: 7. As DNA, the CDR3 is TGTGCCAGCAGCCAAGATATACAGCGGGGGGCATACAATGAGCAGTTCTTC. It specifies CASSQDIQRGAYNEQFF.

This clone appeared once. The CDR3 region has the DNA TGTGCCATCAGCCCGACAGGGGAGAACACCGGGGAGCTGTTTTTT. It codes for CAISPTGENTGELFF. The chain couples TRBV10-3 to TRBJ2-2; TRBD1 matches at 8 bases. With 6 bases clipped from V and 1 base from J, the junction kept 4 bases outside the gene matches. The CDR3 is made up of 15 amino acids. The germline V gene has CDR1 ENHRY and CDR2 SYGVKD.

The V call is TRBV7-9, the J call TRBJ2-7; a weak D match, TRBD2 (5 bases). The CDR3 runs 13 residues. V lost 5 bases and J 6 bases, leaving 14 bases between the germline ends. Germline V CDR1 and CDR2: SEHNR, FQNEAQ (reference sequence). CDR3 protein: CASSDRAAGEQYF. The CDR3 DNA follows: TGTGCCAGCAGCGACCGGGCCGCGGGCGAGCAGTACTTC.

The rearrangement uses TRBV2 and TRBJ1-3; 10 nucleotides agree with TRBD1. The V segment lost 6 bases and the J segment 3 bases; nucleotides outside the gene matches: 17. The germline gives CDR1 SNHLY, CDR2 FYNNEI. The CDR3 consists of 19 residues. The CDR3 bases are TGTGCCAGCAGGCCGGGACAGGGGCACACGGACCGACTTGGAAACACCATATATTTT. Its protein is CASRPGQGHTDRLGNTIYF.